This TCR beta chain was obtained from a study of T cells after somatic rescue of genetic block. Profiling relied on immunoSEQ multiplex PCR, and the TCRdb table lists in-frame clones only, not all of them. The table records about 67,000 clones, 90% to 95% of them present only once. Trimming stripped 8 bases from V and 6 bases from J, with 15 bases between. The CDR3 has 13 residues. Germline CDR1 is MNHEY and CDR2 is SVGAGI. The TCR was taken from a man aged 35 to 55. The sample was peripheral blood mononuclear cells (PBMCs). The J gene is TRBJ2-3, the V gene TRBV6-5; possibly TRBD2 for D (6 bases). CDR3 nucleotides: TGTGCCAGCTCAGGCGGGGCCGTTGATACGCAGTATTTT. Protein sequence: CASSGGAVDTQYF.